These T cell receptor beta chains were read from a single sample in a study of PD-L1 blockade in urothelial cancer. Clones were read by immunoSEQ multiplex PCR, and TCRdb kept only the in-frame ones, dropping some. The sample lists 130,000 or so clones, roughly 80% seen once, with roughly 3.2% in the top ten. The sequences come from PBMCs, collected around atezolizumab (anti-PD-L1) treatment. These receptor sequences come from a man in his fifties or sixties with urothelial cancer. The conserved cysteine and the conserved F or W are not part of the CDR3 here. Fields, in order: CDR3 protein, V gene, J gene, clone size. Size values are once, few and many counts, or a class for expanded clones, and some rows have none.

CDR3aa: TSTPRLAGKEDTQY; v_gene: TRBV1; j_gene: TRBJ2-3; abundance: NA
CDR3aa: AWSVPGGSNQPQH; v_gene: TRBV30; j_gene: TRBJ1-5; abundance: NA
CDR3aa: ASSLVSPEQY; v_gene: TRBV5-6; j_gene: TRBJ2-7; abundance: NA
CDR3aa: ASSQGAPSYNEQF; v_gene: TRBV11-3; j_gene: TRBJ2-1; abundance: NA
CDR3aa: ASSVGAGVGRNEQF; v_gene: TRBV9; j_gene: TRBJ2-1; abundance: NA
CDR3aa: ASSLAGTSGSYEQY; v_gene: TRBV7-9; j_gene: TRBJ2-7; abundance: few
CDR3aa: ASSDSGNNEQF; v_gene: TRBV25-1; j_gene: TRBJ2-1; abundance: NA
CDR3aa: ASSFWAGVGRETQY; v_gene: TRBV27; j_gene: TRBJ2-5; abundance: NA
CDR3aa: ASSIDKGAGNYEQY; v_gene: TRBV19; j_gene: TRBJ2-7; abundance: NA
CDR3aa: ASSPGGVQEVGYT; v_gene: TRBV28; j_gene: TRBJ1-2; abundance: NA
CDR3aa: ASSPGRGSYNEQF; v_gene: TRBV18; j_gene: TRBJ2-1; abundance: NA
CDR3aa: ASRPTGRYSNQPQH; v_gene: TRBV28; j_gene: TRBJ1-5; abundance: NA
CDR3aa: ASGGQAYEQY; v_gene: TRBV5-8; j_gene: TRBJ2-7; abundance: NA
CDR3aa: ASSFGTANTEAF; v_gene: TRBV27; j_gene: TRBJ1-1; abundance: NA
CDR3aa: ASSQSGVTDTQY; v_gene: TRBV7-9; j_gene: TRBJ2-3; abundance: NA
CDR3aa: AWSRSGPGTAWDTEAF; v_gene: TRBV30; j_gene: TRBJ1-1; abundance: NA
CDR3aa: ASRPGQGREQY; v_gene: TRBV6-5; j_gene: TRBJ2-7; abundance: NA
CDR3aa: ATQSSGARGNEQF; v_gene: TRBV7-9; j_gene: TRBJ2-1; abundance: NA
CDR3aa: ASNPQLAGVSEQF; v_gene: TRBV2; j_gene: TRBJ2-1; abundance: NA
CDR3aa: ASSQGGGRADYNEQF; v_gene: TRBV19; j_gene: TRBJ2-1; abundance: NA
CDR3aa: ATKLGRVDNEQF; v_gene: TRBV5-6; j_gene: TRBJ2-1; abundance: NA
CDR3aa: ASTGSGRFSSSYNEQF; v_gene: TRBV28; j_gene: TRBJ2-1; abundance: few
CDR3aa: ASSFLSGRASGELF; v_gene: TRBV19; j_gene: TRBJ2-2; abundance: few
CDR3aa: AISDPATENTEAF; v_gene: TRBV10-3; j_gene: TRBJ1-1; abundance: NA
CDR3aa: ASSLGWGDGNTEAF; v_gene: TRBV5-1; j_gene: TRBJ1-1; abundance: NA
CDR3aa: ASSQAPDRGLYEQY; v_gene: TRBV4-1; j_gene: TRBJ2-7; abundance: NA
CDR3aa: ASSFRQGSYNEQF; v_gene: TRBV6-6; j_gene: TRBJ2-1; abundance: NA
CDR3aa: ASRGTGDSYEQY; v_gene: TRBV28; j_gene: TRBJ2-7; abundance: few
CDR3aa: ASSSLAGGRYEQY; v_gene: TRBV27; j_gene: TRBJ2-7; abundance: NA
CDR3aa: AVQGSYNEQF; v_gene: TRBV5-4; j_gene: TRBJ2-1; abundance: NA
CDR3aa: ASSPLGRAGLHEQY; v_gene: TRBV27; j_gene: TRBJ2-7; abundance: NA
CDR3aa: ASSIGTGGAYGYT; v_gene: TRBV19; j_gene: TRBJ1-2; abundance: NA
CDR3aa: ASSARTGTDTQY; v_gene: TRBV6-1; j_gene: TRBJ2-3; abundance: NA
CDR3aa: ASSCPGAGEYANEQF; v_gene: TRBV6-7; j_gene: TRBJ2-1; abundance: NA
CDR3aa: AWSVWTLTNEKLF; v_gene: TRBV30; j_gene: TRBJ1-4; abundance: NA
CDR3aa: ASSILQALSGNTIY; v_gene: TRBV19; j_gene: TRBJ1-3; abundance: NA
CDR3aa: ASSPSGQNNEQF; v_gene: TRBV18; j_gene: TRBJ2-1; abundance: NA
CDR3aa: ASSLSSGDTGELF; v_gene: TRBV27; j_gene: TRBJ2-2; abundance: NA
CDR3aa: ASSTSDRGTDTQY; v_gene: TRBV7-3; j_gene: TRBJ2-3; abundance: NA
CDR3aa: AWSTGTSTHGYT; v_gene: TRBV30; j_gene: TRBJ1-2; abundance: NA
CDR3aa: ASSLRVSGTGGQGYT; v_gene: TRBV7-8; j_gene: TRBJ1-2; abundance: NA